This TCR beta chain was sequenced in a study of T cells in women clearing cervical HPV infection. In the study overall: Controls' single incident HPV16 infection cleared within 12 months without precancer. Only a few women had HLA typing results available.

V was clipped by 6 bases and J by 3 bases; unmatched bases: 6. The CDR3 sequence is 14 residues long. Study-wide findings and caveats: TRBV6-7 abundance was lower in cases than controls (0.11% versus 0.16%).

Assay: immunoSEQ multiplex PCR; the TCRdb copy retains only in-frame clones and omits some. The table lists 30,000 to 45,000 clones. As regards this clone: Its antigen is unidentified. Read sequence stops 3 residues before the CDR3 end, and the germline J gene provides the missing end.

The source material was blood buffy coat. The clonotype originates from a woman between 18 and 75 years old with a cervical HPV16 infection that either progressed to CIN3+ or cleared (not recorded which). The V and J genes are TRBV12-3 or TRBV12-4 and TRBJ2-5; 8 bases agree with TRBD2. CDR3 bases read: TGTGCCAGCAGCCGCCTTAGCGGGGAAGAGACC. This sequence encodes CASSRLSGEET. The complete CDR3 sequence is CASSRLSGEETQYF.